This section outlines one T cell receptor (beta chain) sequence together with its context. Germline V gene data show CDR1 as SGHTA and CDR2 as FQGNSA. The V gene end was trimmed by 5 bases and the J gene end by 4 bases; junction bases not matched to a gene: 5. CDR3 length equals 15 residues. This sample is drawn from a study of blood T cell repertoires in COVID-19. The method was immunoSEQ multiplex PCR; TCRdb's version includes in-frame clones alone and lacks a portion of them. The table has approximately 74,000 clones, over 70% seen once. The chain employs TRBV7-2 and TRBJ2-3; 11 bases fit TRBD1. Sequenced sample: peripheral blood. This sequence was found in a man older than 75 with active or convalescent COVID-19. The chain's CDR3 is CASSPRTGGADTQYF. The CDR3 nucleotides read TGTGCCAGCAGCCCCCGGACAGGGGGCGCAGATACGCAGTATTTT.